A single sample gave rise to the 32 T cell receptor beta chains below, sequenced in a study of blood T cell repertoires in COVID-19. TCRdb keeps only in-frame clones here, not all; method: immunoSEQ multiplex PCR. Of tens of thousands of clones in the sample, 70% to 85% are singletons; the top ten hold under 4.5%. What was sequenced was peripheral blood. These receptors originate from a woman aged 60-70 years with acute or convalescent COVID-19.

The rearrangement joins TRBV3-1 (or the pseudogene TRBV3-2) to TRBJ1-5; TRBD1 aligns across 7 bases. With 1 base clipped from V and 5 bases from J, the junction kept 2 bases outside the gene matches. This CDR3 is 14 amino acids long. From germline, CDR1 is LGHDT and CDR2 YNNKEL (reference sequence). This CDR3 reads CASSQGDRYQPQHF. CDR3 sequence (DNA): TGTGCCAGCAGCCAAGGGGACAGATATCAGCCCCAGCATTTT.

The rearrangement joins TRBV5-6 to TRBJ1-2; 8 bases align to TRBD1. J gave up 5 bases and V 3 bases, and 3 bases lay outside the gene matches. The CDR3 loop spans 13 amino acids. Per germline, CDR1 SGHDT and CDR2 YYEEEE. CDR3 residues: CASSSTGVYGYTF. The CDR3, as DNA: TGTGCCAGCAGCTCGACAGGGGTATATGGCTACACCTTC. Complete variable domain (other parts from reference TRBV5-6 and TRBJ1-2): DAGVTQSPTHLIKTRGQQVTLRCSPKSGHDTVSWYQQALGQGPQFIFQYYEEEERQRGNFPDRFSGHQFPNYSSELNVNALLLGDSALYLCASSSTGVYGYTFGSGTRLTVV.

The rearrangement joins TRBV5-1 to TRBJ2-1; 8 nucleotides align to TRBD2. The junction had 5 bases not matched to a gene; V was cut back by 0 bases and J by 6 bases. CDR3 length: 15 amino acids. CDR1 and CDR2 (germline): SGHRS, YFSETQ. CDR3 bases: TGCGCCAGCAGCTTGGTGGGCGCGGGAGGCAATGAGCAGTTCTTC. It is translated as CASSLVGAGGNEQFF.

This rearrangement joins TRBV18 to TRBJ2-1, with 8 positions matching TRBD2. Germline-derived CDR1 and CDR2 are KGHSH and LQKENI. V lost 4 bases to trimming and J lost 8 bases; unmatched junction nucleotides: 19. This CDR3 is 18 amino acids long. The CDR3 loop reads CASSQSTGLVLGSDEQFF. The CDR3 DNA reads TGTGCCAGCTCACAAAGCACGGGACTAGTTTTAGGTTCGGATGAGCAGTTCTTC.

This chain joins TRBV19 and TRBJ1-3; D call uncertain. Germline lookup yields CDR1 LNHDA and CDR2 SQIVND (reference sequence). The CDR3 sequence is 14 residues long. Trimming removed 5 bases at V and 3 bases at J, with 11 bases between. This chain's CDR3 is CASSVGDNGNTIYF. Here the CDR3 DNA reads TGTGCCAGTAGTGTCGGGGATAATGGAAACACCATATATTTT.

The V call is TRBV9, the J call TRBJ2-2, with D possibly matching TRBD1 (6 bases). Trimming shortened V by 4 bases and J by 3 bases, and 13 bases separated the two germline ends. Germline V gene sequence: CDR1 SGDLS, CDR2 YYNGEE. The CDR3 sequence is 15 residues long. The chain's CDR3 is CASSSGQRHTGELFF. CDR3 DNA sequence: TGTGCCAGCAGCTCTGGACAGCGGCACACCGGGGAGCTGTTTTTT.

The chain uses TRBV28 and TRBJ1-2; D might be TRBD1 (6 bases). Per the germline V gene, CDR1 is MDHEN and CDR2 is SYDVKM. The CDR3 has 14 amino acids. Trimming removed 5 bases at V and 4 bases at J, with 14 bases between. The CDR3 spells CASSAQGTGYGYTF. CDR3 nucleotide sequence: TGTGCCAGCAGTGCACAGGGTACGGGCTATGGCTACACCTTC.

The chain joins TRBV19 to TRBJ1-1, with D uncertain. The V and J ends lost 5 bases and 0 bases respectively, with 16 bases between them. This CDR3 comprises 16 residues. The germline V gene encodes CDR1 LNHDA and CDR2 SQIVND (reference sequence). The CDR3 DNA sequence: TGTGCCAGTAGTCCCCGACACGACCCTATGAACACTGAAGCTTTCTTT. Translating it yields CASSPRHDPMNTEAFF.

V and J are TRBV5-1 and TRBJ2-5; D perhaps matches TRBD1 (6 bases). This CDR3 is built from 14 residues. V was clipped by 4 bases and J by 3 bases, with 13 bases between them. The germline CDR1 and CDR2 sequences are SGHRS and YFSETQ. As DNA, the CDR3 is TGCGCCAGCAGCATCGGACAGCCCAAAGAGACCCAGTACTTC. This gives the protein CASSIGQPKETQYF.

This clone was picked up a small number of times. This chain links TRBV29-1 with TRBJ2-1; TRBD2 matches 8 bases. The CDR3 extends over 16 amino acids. Unmatched junction bases numbered 15, after V lost 6 bases and J lost 5 bases. In germline, CDR1 is SQVTM, CDR2 ANQGSEA. The chain's CDR3 is CSVPIAGYDLDNEQFF. CDR3 nucleotide sequence: TGCAGCGTACCAATAGCGGGATACGACCTCGACAATGAGCAGTTCTTC.

The rearrangement joins TRBV28 to TRBJ1-1; 9 bases align to TRBD1. CDR3 length equals 17 residues. CDR1 and CDR2 from the germline V gene are MDHEN and SYDVKM. With V trimmed by 1 base and J by 0 bases, 6 bases remained unmatched. CDR3: CASSLLGQGFMNTEAFF. DNA for the CDR3: TGTGCCAGCAGTTTATTAGGACAGGGGTTTATGAACACTGAAGCTTTCTTT.

The chain uses TRBV7-3 and TRBJ1-1; no reliable D call. Per the germline V gene, CDR1 is SGHTA and CDR2 is FQGTGA. Trimming shortened V by 2 bases and J by 3 bases, and 13 bases separated the two germline ends. CDR3 length equals 15 residues. The CDR3 sequence: CASSLLPMEDTEAFF. CDR3 sequence (DNA): TGTGCCAGCAGCTTACTTCCCATGGAGGACACTGAAGCTTTCTTT.

The chain has TRBV6-5 and TRBJ1-1; no definite D call. This CDR3 has 14 residues. Germline CDR1 is MNHEY and CDR2 is SVGAGI. Trimming pared 7 bases from V and 0 bases from J, leaving 12 bases between. The CDR3 here is CASTKEAMNTEAFF. CDR3 coding DNA: TGTGCCAGCACGAAAGAAGCTATGAACACTGAAGCTTTCTTT.

The chain uses TRBV15 and TRBJ2-1; unclear D gene. Germline lookup yields CDR1 LNHNV and CDR2 YYDKDF (reference sequence). This CDR3 has 15 residues. The ends were cut back, 0 bases at V and 6 bases at J, with 12 bases in the middle. CDR3 nucleotide sequence: TGTGCCACCAGCAGAGATCTTCAGATTCCCAATGAGCAGTTCTTC. It encodes CATSRDLQIPNEQFF.

This sequence joins TRBV5-5 and TRBJ2-7, with D unresolved. CDR3 length equals 12 residues. V was clipped by 4 bases and J by 0 bases, with 5 bases between them. Germline V lookup: CDR1 SGHKS, CDR2 YYEKEE (reference sequence). The CDR3 loop reads CASSRVSYEQYF. CDR3 in DNA: TGTGCCAGCAGCCGTGTCTCCTACGAGCAGTACTTC.

V is TRBV6-5 and J is TRBJ1-1, with TRBD1 identical over 7 bases. The CDR3 spans 15 residues. Germline V gene lookup returns CDR1 MNHEY and CDR2 SVGAGI. V lost 5 bases, J lost 1 base, and 7 bases stayed unmatched. The CDR3 loop reads CASSTRQGPNTEAFF. As DNA, the CDR3 is TGTGCCAGCAGTACCAGACAGGGCCCGAACACTGAAGCTTTCTTT.

This clone was recorded once. J is TRBJ1-5 and V is TRBV2, with a tentative D call TRBD1 (6 bases). This CDR3 contains 14 residues. Germline lookup yields CDR1 SNHLY and CDR2 FYNNEI. V lost 7 bases and J lost 3, with 13 bases in between. CDR3 DNA sequence: TGTGCCAGCAAGGCAGGGGTGAACAATCAGCCCCAGCATTTT. It specifies CASKAGVNNQPQHF.

This chain uses TRBV9 with TRBJ2-7, with 7 bases aligning to TRBD2. V was pared by 4 bases and J by 2 bases, with 6 bases of the junction left unmatched. Germline CDR1 reads SGDLS; CDR2 reads YYNGEE. CDR3 length: 14 residues. DNA for the CDR3: TGTGCCAGCAGCCGTGAAGCGGGGACCTACGAGCAGTACTTC. It encodes CASSREAGTYEQYF.

V is TRBV28 and J is TRBJ2-3; 9 nucleotides agree with TRBD1. The junction had 5 bases not matched to a gene; V was cut back by 2 bases and J by 2 bases. CDR1 and CDR2 from the germline V gene are MDHEN and SYDVKM. The CDR3 runs to 16 residues. The CDR3 DNA follows: TGTGCCAGCAGTTTAGCGGGACAGGGCTTCACAGATACGCAGTATTTT. It encodes CASSLAGQGFTDTQYF.

The V gene is TRBV24-1, the J gene TRBJ2-1, with 7 bases matching TRBD1. Unmatched junction bases numbered 7, after V lost 3 bases and J lost 6 bases. There are 15 residues in the CDR3. Germline assignment: CDR1 KGHDR and CDR2 SFDVKD. The CDR3 loop reads CATSDDRVVGNEQFF. DNA of the CDR3: TGTGCCACCAGTGATGACAGGGTGGTCGGCAATGAGCAGTTCTTC.

This clone came up a few times. This sequence joins TRBV5-1 and TRBJ2-7; 7 nucleotides match TRBD1. V lost 5 bases, J lost 7 bases, and 12 bases stayed unmatched. CDR1 SGHRS and CDR2 YFSETQ come from the germline V gene. The CDR3 is made up of 14 amino acids. CDR3 region: CASSMTGLSGEQYF. The DNA of the CDR3 is TGCGCCAGCAGTATGACAGGGCTTTCAGGAGAGCAGTACTTC.

The rearrangement links TRBV2 to TRBJ2-6; 8 nucleotides agree with TRBD1. The CDR3 consists of 15 residues. The V gene's germline CDR1 is SNHLY and CDR2 FYNNEI. The V segment lost 4 bases and the J segment 2 bases; nucleotides outside the gene matches: 1. CDR3 amino acids: CASSVQGAGANVLTF. The CDR3 DNA is TGTGCCAGCAGTGTACAGGGGGCTGGGGCCAACGTCCTGACTTTC. Filled out from reference TRBV2 and TRBJ2-6, the complete variable domain reads EPEVTQTPSHQVTQMGQEVILRCVPISNHLYFYWYRQILGQKVEFLVSFYNNEISEKSEIFDDQFSVERPDGSNFTLKIRSTKLEDSAMYFCASSVQGAGANVLTFGAGSRLTVL.

V usage is TRBV7-6 and J usage is TRBJ2-1; 16 nucleotides match TRBD2. The V gene end was trimmed by 5 bases and the J gene end by 10 bases; junction bases not matched to a gene: 5. Germline V gene sequence: CDR1 SGHVS, CDR2 FNYEAQ. CDR3 length equals 15 residues. CDR3 amino acids: CASSPGLAGGGEQFF. DNA for the CDR3: TGTGCCAGCAGCCCGGGACTAGCGGGAGGGGGGGAGCAGTTCTTC.

The chain joins TRBV7-9 to TRBJ2-1; TRBD2 is a possible D gene (6 bases). Germline V gene data show CDR1 as SEHNR and CDR2 as FQNEAQ (reference sequence). This CDR3 is built from 17 residues. V shed 2 bases and J shed 7 bases, with 21 bases lying between them. The CDR3 DNA reads as TGTGCCAGCAGCTTATTACCAGGTGGGGGGTCAGCGAATGAGCAGTTCTTC. Translating it yields CASSLLPGGGSANEQFF.

The rearrangement joins TRBV7-8 to TRBJ1-2; D is perhaps TRBD1 (6 bases). Germline V gives CDR1 SGHVS, CDR2 FQNEAQ. Trimming left V 7 bases short and J 2 bases short, with 35 bases between. The CDR3 runs 21 residues. CDR3 coding DNA: TGTGCCAGCACAGGCTGGTTAATCGGTTCTGGACGGGGGGCGATAAACTATGGCTACACCTTC. Residues: CASTGWLIGSGRGAINYGYTF.

The CDR3 region has the DNA TGTGCCAGCAGTAGGGGACAGGTTCAAGAGACCCAGTACTTC. Translating it yields CASSRGQVQETQYF. This chain uses TRBV6-5 with TRBJ2-5; 8 nucleotides agree with TRBD1. Germline V gives CDR1 MNHEY, CDR2 SVGAGI. J was trimmed by 2 bases and V by 5 bases; bases with no gene match: 4. CDR3 length: 14 residues.

This clone was picked up a small number of times. The genes are TRBV7-2 and TRBJ2-7; 7 nucleotides match TRBD2. The CDR3 contains 15 residues. Looked up from germline, CDR1 is SGHTA and CDR2 is FQGNSA. The V segment lost 1 base and the J segment 3 bases; nucleotides outside the gene matches: 6. The CDR3 nucleotides are TGTGCCAGCAGCTTAGTGCCGGGAGGCAACTACGAGCAGTACTTC. Protein: CASSLVPGGNYEQYF.

The chain employs TRBV15 and TRBJ2-7, with TRBD1 matching over 7 bases. Germline CDR1 LNHNV, CDR2 YYDKDF (reference sequence). The J segment lost 1 base and the V segment lost 1 base, leaving 1 base of the junction unmatched. CDR3 length: 14 residues. The CDR3, as DNA: TGTGCCACCAGCAGAGGGGGACAGTCCTACGAGCAGTACTTC. Translated, it gives CATSRGGQSYEQYF.

This rearrangement joins TRBV6-1 to TRBJ1-5; D might be TRBD1 (5 bases). Germline-derived CDR1 and CDR2 are MNHNS and SASEGT. With 3 bases removed from V and 1 base from J, the gap between germline ends came to 10 bases. The CDR3 runs 15 residues. The CDR3: CASSDVAGSNQPQHF. In DNA, the CDR3 is TGTGCCAGCAGTGACGTTGCAGGGAGCAATCAGCCCCAGCATTTT.

The J gene is TRBJ1-1, the V gene TRBV11-2; D is perhaps TRBD1 (5 bases). CDR1 is SGHAT, CDR2 FQNNGV, per germline. This CDR3 is 15 amino acids long. V was clipped by 3 bases and J by 5 bases, with 16 bases between them. The CDR3 sequence: CASSFGGGGRTEAFF. The DNA of the CDR3 is TGTGCCAGCAGCTTCGGCGGCGGGGGTCGGACTGAAGCTTTCTTT.

This chain links TRBV5-4 with TRBJ2-1; D might be TRBD2 (7 bases). V lost 0 bases, J lost 9 bases, and 16 bases lay in between. CDR3 length: 15 residues. Germline CDR1 and CDR2: SGHNT and YYREEE (reference sequence). The CDR3 DNA is TGTGCCAGCAGCTTGGGGGCAGGGGAGGGTGGTGAGCAGTTCTTC. Protein: CASSLGAGEGGEQFF. The full variable domain, its missing parts supplied by reference TRBV5-4 and TRBJ2-1, is ETGVTQSPTHLIKTRGQQVTLRCSSQSGHNTVSWYQQALGQGPQFIFQYYREEENGRGNFPPRFSGLQFPNYSSELNVNALELDDSALYLCASSLGAGEGGEQFFGPGTRLTVL.

The genes are TRBV28 and TRBJ2-4; the D gene is possibly TRBD2 (6 bases). Germline V gives CDR1 MDHEN, CDR2 SYDVKM. V was pared by 2 bases and J by 3 bases, with 14 bases between. The CDR3 length is 16 residues. The CDR3, as DNA: TGTGCCAGCAGTTTAGGAGGGTCTCGCGGCAAAAACATTCAGTACTTC. Translation: CASSLGGSRGKNIQYF.